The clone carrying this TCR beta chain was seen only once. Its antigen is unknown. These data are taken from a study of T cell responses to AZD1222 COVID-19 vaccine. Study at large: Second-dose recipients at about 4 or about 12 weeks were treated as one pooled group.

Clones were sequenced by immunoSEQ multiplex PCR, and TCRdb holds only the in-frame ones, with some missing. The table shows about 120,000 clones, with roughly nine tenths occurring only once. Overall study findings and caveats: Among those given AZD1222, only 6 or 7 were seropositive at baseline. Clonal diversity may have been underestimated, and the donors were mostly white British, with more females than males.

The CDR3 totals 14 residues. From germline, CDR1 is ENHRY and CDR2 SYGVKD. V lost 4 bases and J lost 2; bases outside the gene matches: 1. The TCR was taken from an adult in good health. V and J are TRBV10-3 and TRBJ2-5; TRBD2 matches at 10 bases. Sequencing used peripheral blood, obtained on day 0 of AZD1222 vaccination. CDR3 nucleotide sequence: TGTGCCATCAGTGGAGCGGGAGGGCAAGAGACCCAGTACTTC. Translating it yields CAISGAGGQETQYF.